A single sample gave rise to the 14 T cell receptor beta chains below, sequenced in a study of shared clonotypes between healthy human individuals. Profiled with immunoSEQ multiplex PCR; TCRdb holds only in-frame clones, not every one. This table has some 2,500,000 clones, 85% to 95% appearing once. The sequenced material came from naive CD4+ T cells from PBMCs. Subset defined: CD45RA+ positively selected. The receptors derive from a man aged 18 to 29 in good health. Some clones in this sample may be carry-over from other donors' samples.

Regarding this clone: Other DNA sequences in this specimen translate into the identical CDR3. The CDR3 nucleotides read TGTGCCAGCAGCTTAACCGGTGACGGATACAATGAGCAGTTCTTC. Its protein is CASSLTGDGYNEQFF. V gene TRBV7-3 combines with J gene TRBJ2-1; D is ambiguous. CDR1 is SGHTA, CDR2 FQGTGA, per germline. This CDR3 spans 15 amino acids. Trimming stripped 0 bases from V and 4 bases from J, with 10 bases between.

The chain couples TRBV23-1 to TRBJ2-4, with 8 bases lining up with TRBD1. TRBV23-1 is an ORF for which the function is uncertain. The CDR3 spans 18 residues. Trimming took 3 bases from V and 0 from J; bases not matched to a gene: 10. The DNA for the CDR3 is TGCGCCAGCAGTCATCCGGTGACAGGGGTGCTAGCCAAAAACATTCAGTACTTC. Translated: CASSHPVTGVLAKNIQYF.

The chain links TRBV5-1 to TRBJ2-1; possibly TRBD1 for D (6 bases). This CDR3 has 15 residues. V lost 3 bases, J lost 6 bases, and 16 bases lay in between. Germline CDR1 reads SGHRS; CDR2 reads YFSETQ. The CDR3 region has the DNA TGCGCCAGCAGCTCCGTAGGAGTAGGGGGCAATGAGCAGTTCTTC. It translates to CASSSVGVGGNEQFF.

The chain uses TRBV28 and TRBJ2-3; D gene uncertain. Germline V CDR1 and CDR2: MDHEN, SYDVKM. Trimming shortened V by 4 bases and J by 7 bases, and 9 bases separated the two germline ends. The CDR3 has 12 amino acids. In DNA form, the CDR3 reads TGTGCCAGCAGTTCGACCCCTAATACGCAGTATTTT. Its protein product is CASSSTPNTQYF.

The chain's CDR3 is CASSFYRGTGELFF. CDR3 nucleotides: TGTGCCAGCAGCTTTTACAGGGGTACCGGGGAGCTGTTTTTT. This chain links TRBV7-3 with TRBJ2-2; 7 nucleotides align to TRBD1. The CDR3 runs to 14 residues. Germline values: CDR1 SGHTA, CDR2 FQGTGA. V was clipped by 3 bases and J by 5 bases; unmatched bases: 3.

J is TRBJ2-3 and V is TRBV25-1; 7 nucleotides line up with TRBD2. Germline V lookup: CDR1 MGHDK, CDR2 SYGVNS. This CDR3 spans 15 amino acids. V gave up 4 bases and J gave up 4 bases; unmatched junction bases: 8. CDR3 sequence (DNA): TGTGCCAGCAGTGCCACGGGAGGTGGCGCAGATACGCAGTATTTT. Translating it yields CASSATGGGADTQYF.

The V and J genes are TRBV9 and TRBJ2-1; D remains unclear. V gave up 3 bases and J gave up 4 bases, with 11 bases separating them. CDR1 is SGDLS, CDR2 YYNGEE, per germline. This CDR3 comprises 14 residues. The CDR3 reads CASSARTSYNEQFF. CDR3 DNA sequence: TGTGCCAGCAGCGCCCGGACCTCTTACAATGAGCAGTTCTTC.

This clone has only one observation. J is TRBJ2-1 and V is TRBV29-1; TRBD2 matches at 14 bases. Germline V gene lookup returns CDR1 SQVTM and CDR2 ANQGSEA. J lost 7 bases, V lost 4 bases, and 9 bases had no gene match. The CDR3 runs to 16 residues. CDR3: CSVAATGTSGSNEQFF. CDR3 nucleotide sequence: TGCAGCGTTGCGGCGACCGGGACTAGCGGGAGTAATGAGCAGTTCTTC.

The chain has TRBV5-1 and TRBJ2-7; 8 bases line up with TRBD2. Germline CDR1 reads SGHRS; CDR2 reads YFSETQ. The ends lost 4 bases at V and 5 bases at J; junction bases unmatched: 2. The length of the CDR3 is 12 residues. CDR3 in amino acids: CASSTRGDEQYF. The CDR3 DNA sequence: TGCGCCAGCAGCACGCGGGGGGACGAGCAGTACTTC.

The V gene is TRBV7-2, the J gene TRBJ1-2, with TRBD1 as a possible D gene (5 bases). The ends were cut back, 2 bases at V and 0 bases at J, with 7 bases in the middle. The CDR3 length is 14 residues. Germline V lookup: CDR1 SGHTA, CDR2 FQGNSA. The CDR3 region is CASSLLTANYGYTF. In DNA form, the CDR3 reads TGTGCCAGCAGCTTACTGACAGCTAACTATGGCTACACCTTC.

The genes are TRBV27 and TRBJ2-4, with 12 nucleotides matching TRBD2. CDR3 length: 19 amino acids. V lost 5 bases and J lost 1; bases outside the gene matches: 12. Looked up from germline, CDR1 is MNHEY and CDR2 is SMNVEV (reference sequence). The CDR3 sequence: CASSPLAGGLFKAKNIQYF. CDR3 bases: TGTGCCAGCAGTCCACTAGCGGGAGGCCTCTTTAAGGCCAAAAACATTCAGTACTTC.

As regards this clone: Other DNA sequences in this specimen translate into the identical CDR3. The chain links TRBV5-1 to TRBJ2-5; D perhaps matches TRBD2 (6 bases). V shed 0 bases and J shed 3 bases, with 9 bases lying between them. CDR1 is SGHRS, CDR2 YFSETQ, per germline. The CDR3 spans 14 residues. The CDR3 DNA reads as TGCGCCAGCAGCTTGGTATCTAGCGAAGAGACCCAGTACTTC. Its protein is CASSLVSSEETQYF.

The chain links TRBV4-1 to TRBJ2-2; possibly TRBD1 for D (6 bases). Germline assignment: CDR1 MGHRA and CDR2 YSYEKL. V was cut by 2 bases and J by 4 bases, with 14 bases left in between. The CDR3 has 16 amino acids. The CDR3 loop is CASSQTTGRGTGELFF. CDR3 DNA sequence: TGCGCCAGCAGCCAAACAACAGGGCGAGGCACCGGGGAGCTGTTTTTT.

V gene TRBV7-8 combines with J gene TRBJ2-1; no reliable D call. CDR1 is SGHVS, CDR2 FQNEAQ, per germline. V lost 5 bases to trimming and J lost 9 bases, with 17 bases between them. The length of the CDR3 is 14 residues. CDR3: CASSLPLGSSEQFF. CDR3 bases: TGTGCCAGCAGCCTCCCCCTTGGGTCTTCTGAGCAGTTCTTC.